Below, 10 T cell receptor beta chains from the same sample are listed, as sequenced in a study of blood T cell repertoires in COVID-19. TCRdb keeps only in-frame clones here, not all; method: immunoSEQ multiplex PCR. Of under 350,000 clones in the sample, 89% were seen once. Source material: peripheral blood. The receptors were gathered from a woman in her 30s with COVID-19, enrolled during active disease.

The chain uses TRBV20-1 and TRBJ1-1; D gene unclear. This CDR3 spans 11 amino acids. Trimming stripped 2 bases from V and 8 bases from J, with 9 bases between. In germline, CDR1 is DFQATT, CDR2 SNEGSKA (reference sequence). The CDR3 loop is CSARFGLEAFF. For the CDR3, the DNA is TGCAGTGCTAGATTCGGGTTAGAAGCTTTCTTT.

This CDR3 reads CATSRDRTGEEQYF. The CDR3 nucleotides read TGTGCCACCAGCAGAGATAGGACAGGGGAAGAGCAGTACTTC. This chain links TRBV15 with TRBJ2-7; 9 nucleotides align to TRBD1. V shed 0 bases, J shed 7 bases, and the junction held 4 bases outside the gene matches. The CDR3 covers 14 residues. Germline CDR1 reads LNHNV; CDR2 reads YYDKDF (reference sequence).

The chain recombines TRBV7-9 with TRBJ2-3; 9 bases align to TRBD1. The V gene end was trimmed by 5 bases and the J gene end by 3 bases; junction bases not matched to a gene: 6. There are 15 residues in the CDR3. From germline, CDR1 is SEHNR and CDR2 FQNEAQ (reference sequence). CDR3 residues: CASSRTTGGTDTQYF. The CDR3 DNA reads TGTGCCAGCAGCCGGACGACAGGGGGTACAGATACGCAGTATTTT.

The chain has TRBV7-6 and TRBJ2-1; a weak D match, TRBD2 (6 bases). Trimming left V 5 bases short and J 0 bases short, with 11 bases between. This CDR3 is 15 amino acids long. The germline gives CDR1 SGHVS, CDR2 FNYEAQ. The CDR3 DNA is TGTGCCAGCAGCCGGGACGGGAGCTCCTACAATGAGCAGTTCTTC. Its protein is CASSRDGSSYNEQFF.

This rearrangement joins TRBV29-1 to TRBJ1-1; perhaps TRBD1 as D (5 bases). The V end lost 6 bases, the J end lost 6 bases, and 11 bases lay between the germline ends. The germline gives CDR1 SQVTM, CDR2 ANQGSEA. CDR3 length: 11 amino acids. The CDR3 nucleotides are TGCAGCGTGCCAACAGGAGCTGAAGCTTTCTTT. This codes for CSVPTGAEAFF.

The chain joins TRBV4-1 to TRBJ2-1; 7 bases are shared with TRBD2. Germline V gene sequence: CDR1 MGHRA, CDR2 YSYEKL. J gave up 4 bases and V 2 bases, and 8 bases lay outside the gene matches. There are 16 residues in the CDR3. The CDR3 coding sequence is TGCGCCAGCAGCCAAAACCCGGCAGCGGGGTACAATGAGCAGTTCTTC. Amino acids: CASSQNPAAGYNEQFF.

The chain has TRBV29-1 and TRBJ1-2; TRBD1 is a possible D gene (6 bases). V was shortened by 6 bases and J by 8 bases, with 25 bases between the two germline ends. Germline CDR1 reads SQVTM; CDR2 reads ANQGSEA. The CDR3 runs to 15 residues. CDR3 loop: CSVERAGAFREGYTF. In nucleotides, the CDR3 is TGCAGCGTGGAAAGGGCAGGGGCCTTCCGTGAGGGCTACACCTTC. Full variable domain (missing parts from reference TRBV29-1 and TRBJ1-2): SAVISQKPSRDICQRGTSLTIQCQVDSQVTMMFWYRQQPGQSLTLIATANQGSEATYESGFVIDKFPISRPNLTFSTLTVSNMSPEDSSIYLCSVERAGAFREGYTFGSGTRLTVV.

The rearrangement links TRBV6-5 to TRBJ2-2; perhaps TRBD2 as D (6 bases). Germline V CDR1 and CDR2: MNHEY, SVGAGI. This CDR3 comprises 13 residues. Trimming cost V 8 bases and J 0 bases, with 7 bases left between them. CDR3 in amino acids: CASSGANTGELFF. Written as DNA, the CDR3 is TGTGCCAGCTCGGGAGCGAACACCGGGGAGCTGTTTTTT.

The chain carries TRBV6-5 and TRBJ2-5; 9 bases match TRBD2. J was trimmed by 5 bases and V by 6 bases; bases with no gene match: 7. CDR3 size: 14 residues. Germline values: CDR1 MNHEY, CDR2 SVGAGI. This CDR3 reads CASSRGTSRETQYF. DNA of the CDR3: TGTGCCAGCAGCCGAGGGACTAGCCGTGAGACCCAGTACTTC.

The CDR3 protein is CASSPRTSADEQFF. CDR3 nucleotides: TGCGCCAGCAGCCCGCGGACTAGTGCTGATGAGCAGTTCTTC. This chain uses TRBV5-1 with TRBJ2-1; 7 nucleotides line up with TRBD2. This CDR3 comprises 14 residues. Trimming removed 4 bases from V and 8 bases from J; junction bases left unmatched: 9. The germline gives CDR1 SGHRS, CDR2 YFSETQ.